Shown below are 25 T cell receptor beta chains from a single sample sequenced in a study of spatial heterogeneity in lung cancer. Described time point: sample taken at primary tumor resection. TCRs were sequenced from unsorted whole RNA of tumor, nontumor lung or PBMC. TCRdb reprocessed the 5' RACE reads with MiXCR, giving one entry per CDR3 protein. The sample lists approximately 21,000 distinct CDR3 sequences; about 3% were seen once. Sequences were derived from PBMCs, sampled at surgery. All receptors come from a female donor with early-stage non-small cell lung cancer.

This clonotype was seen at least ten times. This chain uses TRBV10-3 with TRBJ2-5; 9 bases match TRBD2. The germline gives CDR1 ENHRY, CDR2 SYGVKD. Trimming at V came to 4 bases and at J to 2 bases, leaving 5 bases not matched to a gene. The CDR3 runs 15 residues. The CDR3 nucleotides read TGTGCCATCAGTGGTCCCACTAGCGGGCAAGAGACCCAGTACTTC. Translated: CAISGPTSGQETQYF.

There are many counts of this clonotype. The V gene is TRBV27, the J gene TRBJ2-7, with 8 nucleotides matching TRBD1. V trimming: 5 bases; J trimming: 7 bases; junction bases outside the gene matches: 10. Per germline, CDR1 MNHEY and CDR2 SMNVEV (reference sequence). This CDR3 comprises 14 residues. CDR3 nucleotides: TGTGCCAGCAGTCCAACAGGGGGAACGATAGAGCAGTACTTC. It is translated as CASSPTGGTIEQYF.

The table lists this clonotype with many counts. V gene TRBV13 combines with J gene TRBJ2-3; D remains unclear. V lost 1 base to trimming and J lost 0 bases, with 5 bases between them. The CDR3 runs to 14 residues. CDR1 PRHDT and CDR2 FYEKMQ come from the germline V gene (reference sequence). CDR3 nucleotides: TGTGCCAGCAGCTTAGAAGCGAGCACAGATACGCAGTATTTT. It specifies CASSLEASTDTQYF.

The CDR3 protein is CASSFPGWGLAGASSYEQYF. In nucleotides, the CDR3 is TGTGCCAGCAGTTTCCCCGGGTGGGGACTAGCGGGTGCTAGCTCCTACGAGCAGTACTTC. The rearrangement uses TRBV28 and TRBJ2-7; 12 positions match TRBD2. The J segment lost 0 bases and the V segment lost 3 bases, leaving 15 bases of the junction unmatched. This CDR3 region has 20 residues. Germline V gene data show CDR1 as MDHEN and CDR2 as SYDVKM.

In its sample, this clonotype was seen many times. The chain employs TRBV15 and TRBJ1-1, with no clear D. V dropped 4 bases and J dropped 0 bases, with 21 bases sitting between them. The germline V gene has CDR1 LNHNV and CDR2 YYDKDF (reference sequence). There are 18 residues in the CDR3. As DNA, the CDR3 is TGTGCCACCAGCAACCCTGGAGGTTGGAACCACATGAACACTGAAGCTTTCTTT. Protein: CATSNPGGWNHMNTEAFF.

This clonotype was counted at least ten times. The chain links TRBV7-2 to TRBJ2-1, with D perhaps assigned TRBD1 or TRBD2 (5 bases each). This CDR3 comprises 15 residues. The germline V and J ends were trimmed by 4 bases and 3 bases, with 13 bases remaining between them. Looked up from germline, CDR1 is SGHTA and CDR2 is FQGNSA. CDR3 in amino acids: CASSSRDGYYNEQFF. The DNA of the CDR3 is TGTGCCAGCAGCTCCCGGGACGGCTACTACAATGAGCAGTTCTTC.

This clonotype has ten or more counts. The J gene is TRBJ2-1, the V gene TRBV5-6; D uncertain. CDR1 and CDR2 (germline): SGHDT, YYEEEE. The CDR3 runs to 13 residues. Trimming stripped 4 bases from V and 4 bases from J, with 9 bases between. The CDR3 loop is CASSPTNYNEQFF. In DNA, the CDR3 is TGTGCCAGCAGCCCGACAAATTACAATGAGCAGTTCTTC.

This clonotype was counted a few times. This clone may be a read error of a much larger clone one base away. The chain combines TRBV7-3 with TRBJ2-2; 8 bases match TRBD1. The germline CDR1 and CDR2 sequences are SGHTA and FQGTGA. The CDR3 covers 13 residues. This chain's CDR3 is CVSSRTGRGELFF. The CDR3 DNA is TGTGTCAGCAGTAGGACAGGGCGCGGGGAGCTGTTTTTT.

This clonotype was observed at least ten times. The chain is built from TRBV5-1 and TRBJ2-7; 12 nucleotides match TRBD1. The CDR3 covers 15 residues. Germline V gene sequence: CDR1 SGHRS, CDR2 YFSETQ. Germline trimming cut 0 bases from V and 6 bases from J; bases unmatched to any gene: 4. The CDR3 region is CASSLAGQGALEQYF. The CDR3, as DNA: TGCGCCAGCAGCTTGGCGGGACAGGGGGCCCTCGAGCAGTACTTC.

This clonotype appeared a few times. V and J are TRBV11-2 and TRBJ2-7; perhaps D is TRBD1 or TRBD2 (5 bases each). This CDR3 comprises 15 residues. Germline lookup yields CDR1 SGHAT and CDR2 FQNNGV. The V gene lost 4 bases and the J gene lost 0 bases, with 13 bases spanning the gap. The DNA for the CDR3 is TGTGCCAGCAGCTCGGGGCTTAGCGTCTCCTACGAGCAGTACTTC. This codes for CASSSGLSVSYEQYF.

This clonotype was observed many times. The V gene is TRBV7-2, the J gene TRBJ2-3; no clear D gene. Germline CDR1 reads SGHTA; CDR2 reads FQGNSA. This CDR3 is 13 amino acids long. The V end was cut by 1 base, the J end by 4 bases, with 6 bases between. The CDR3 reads CASSLDYSDTQYF. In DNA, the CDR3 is TGTGCCAGCAGCTTAGATTATTCAGATACGCAGTATTTT.

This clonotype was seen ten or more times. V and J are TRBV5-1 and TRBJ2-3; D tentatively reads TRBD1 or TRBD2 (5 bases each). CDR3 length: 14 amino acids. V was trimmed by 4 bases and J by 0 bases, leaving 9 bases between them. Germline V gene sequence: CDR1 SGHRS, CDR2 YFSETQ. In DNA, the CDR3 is TGCGCCAGCAGCCGGGACCATAGCACAGATACGCAGTATTTT. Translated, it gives CASSRDHSTDTQYF.

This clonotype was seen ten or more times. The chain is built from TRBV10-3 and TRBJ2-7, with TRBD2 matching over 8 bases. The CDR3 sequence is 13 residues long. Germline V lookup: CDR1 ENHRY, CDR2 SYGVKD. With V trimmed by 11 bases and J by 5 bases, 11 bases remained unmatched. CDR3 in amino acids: CAAKAGDKHEQYF. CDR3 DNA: TGTGCCGCAAAAGCGGGAGACAAGCACGAGCAGTACTTC.

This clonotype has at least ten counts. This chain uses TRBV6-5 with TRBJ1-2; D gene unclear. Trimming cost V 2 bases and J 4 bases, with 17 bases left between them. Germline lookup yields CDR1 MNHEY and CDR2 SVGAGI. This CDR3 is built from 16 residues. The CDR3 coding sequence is TGTGCCAGCAGTTACCCGACGTTTGAGGGTGGCTATGGCTACACCTTC. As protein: CASSYPTFEGGYGYTF.

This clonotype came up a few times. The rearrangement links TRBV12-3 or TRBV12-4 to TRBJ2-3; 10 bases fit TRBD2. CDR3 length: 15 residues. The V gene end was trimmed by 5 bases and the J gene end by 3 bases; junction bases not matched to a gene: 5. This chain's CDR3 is CASSRPGLATDTQYF. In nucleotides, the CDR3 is TGTGCCAGCAGTCGACCGGGACTAGCGACAGATACGCAGTATTTT.

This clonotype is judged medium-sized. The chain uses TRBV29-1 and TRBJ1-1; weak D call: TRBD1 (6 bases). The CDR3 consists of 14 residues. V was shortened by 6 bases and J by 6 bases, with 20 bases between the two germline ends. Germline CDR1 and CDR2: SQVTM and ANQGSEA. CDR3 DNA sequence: TGCAGCGTCCATCTGACAGGCTATTCCCCTGAAGCTTTCTTT. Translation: CSVHLTGYSPEAFF.

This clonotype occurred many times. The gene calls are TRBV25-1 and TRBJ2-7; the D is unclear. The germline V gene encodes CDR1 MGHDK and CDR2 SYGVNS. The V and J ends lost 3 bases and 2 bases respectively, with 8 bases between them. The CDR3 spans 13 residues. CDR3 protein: CASSDFKTYEQYF. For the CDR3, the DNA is TGTGCCAGCAGTGACTTTAAGACCTACGAGCAGTACTTC.

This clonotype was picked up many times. The CDR3 DNA reads TGCAGCGTTGAAGCCGCCGGGACAGGGGTTACCGGGGAGCTGTTTTTT. Amino acids: CSVEAAGTGVTGELFF. This chain links TRBV29-1 with TRBJ2-2; TRBD1 aligns across 10 bases. The V gene end was trimmed by 1 base and the J gene end by 5 bases; junction bases not matched to a gene: 7. CDR1 is SQVTM and CDR2 is ANQGSEA in the germline V gene. The CDR3 has 16 residues.

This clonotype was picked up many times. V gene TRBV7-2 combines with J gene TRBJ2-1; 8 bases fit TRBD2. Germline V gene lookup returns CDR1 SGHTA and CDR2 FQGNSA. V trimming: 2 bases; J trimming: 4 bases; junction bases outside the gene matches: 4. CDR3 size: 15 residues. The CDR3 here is CASSLSGRSYNEQFF. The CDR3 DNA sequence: TGTGCCAGCAGCTTAAGCGGGAGATCGTACAATGAGCAGTTCTTC.

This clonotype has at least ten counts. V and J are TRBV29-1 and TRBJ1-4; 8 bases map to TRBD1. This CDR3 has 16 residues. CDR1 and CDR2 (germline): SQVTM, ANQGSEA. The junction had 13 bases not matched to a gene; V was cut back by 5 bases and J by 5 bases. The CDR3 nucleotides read TGCAGCGTTATGGGGCAGGGGGCTCAGCGAAATGAAAAACTGTTTTTT. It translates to CSVMGQGAQRNEKLFF.

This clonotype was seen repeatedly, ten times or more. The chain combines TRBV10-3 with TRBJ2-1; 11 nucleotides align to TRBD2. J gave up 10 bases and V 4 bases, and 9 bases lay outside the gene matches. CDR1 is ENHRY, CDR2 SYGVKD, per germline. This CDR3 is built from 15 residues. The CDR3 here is CAISVLGTSGPEQFF. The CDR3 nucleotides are TGTGCCATCAGTGTCCTCGGGACTAGCGGTCCCGAGCAGTTCTTC.

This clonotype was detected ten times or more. CDR3 DNA sequence: TGTGCCAGCAGCAAAGGGACAACTGGGAATGAAAAACTGTTTTTT. This sequence encodes CASSKGTTGNEKLFF. The V call is TRBV7-9, the J call TRBJ1-4, with D possibly TRBD1 on 6 matching bases. The CDR3 sequence is 15 residues long. Trimming stripped 5 bases from V and 5 bases from J, with 15 bases between. Germline CDR1 SEHNR, CDR2 FQNEAQ (reference sequence).

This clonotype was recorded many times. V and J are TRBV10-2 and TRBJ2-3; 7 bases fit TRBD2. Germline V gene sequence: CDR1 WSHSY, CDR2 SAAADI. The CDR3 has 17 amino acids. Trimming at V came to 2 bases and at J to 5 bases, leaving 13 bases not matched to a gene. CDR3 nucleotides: TGCGCCAGCAGTGAGAGATATAGCGGGCTAGGAGAAGATACGCAGTATTTT. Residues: CASSERYSGLGEDTQYF.

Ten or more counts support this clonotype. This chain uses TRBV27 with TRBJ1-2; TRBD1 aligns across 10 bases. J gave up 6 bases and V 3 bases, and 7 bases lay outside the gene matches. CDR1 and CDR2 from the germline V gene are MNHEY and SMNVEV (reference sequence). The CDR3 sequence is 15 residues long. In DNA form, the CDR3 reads TGTGCCAGCAGTTTTACTTTGACAGGGGGCGATGGCTACACCTTC. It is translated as CASSFTLTGGDGYTF.

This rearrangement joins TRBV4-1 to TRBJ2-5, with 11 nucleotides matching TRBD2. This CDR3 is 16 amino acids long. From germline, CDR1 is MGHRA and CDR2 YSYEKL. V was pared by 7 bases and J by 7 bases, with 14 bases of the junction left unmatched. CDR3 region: CASTPRIAGGPGTQYF. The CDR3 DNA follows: TGCGCCAGCACCCCGAGGATAGCGGGAGGGCCTGGGACCCAGTACTTC.